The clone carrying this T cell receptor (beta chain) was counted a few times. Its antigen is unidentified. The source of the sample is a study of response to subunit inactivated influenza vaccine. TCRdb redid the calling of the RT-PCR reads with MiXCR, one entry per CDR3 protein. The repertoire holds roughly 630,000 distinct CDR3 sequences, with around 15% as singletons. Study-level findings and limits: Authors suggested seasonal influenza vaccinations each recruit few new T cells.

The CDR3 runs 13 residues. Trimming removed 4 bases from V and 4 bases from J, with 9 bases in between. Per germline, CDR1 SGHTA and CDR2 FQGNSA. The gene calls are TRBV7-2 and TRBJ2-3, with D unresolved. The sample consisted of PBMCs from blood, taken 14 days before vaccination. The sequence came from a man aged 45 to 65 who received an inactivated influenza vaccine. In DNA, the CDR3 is TGTGCCAGCAGCTCAACTACTGCAGATACGCAGTATTTT. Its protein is CASSSTTADTQYF. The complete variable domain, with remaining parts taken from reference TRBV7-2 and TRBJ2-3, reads GAGVSQSPSNKVTEKGKDVELRCDPISGHTALYWYRQSLGQGLEFLIYFQGNSAPDKSGLPSDRFSAERTGGSVSTLTIQRTQQEDSAVYLCASSSTTADTQYFGPGTRLTVL.